This T cell receptor beta chain is drawn from a study of CD4+ T cells in melanoma. Study results and caveats: A reported correlation linked neoantigen-specific CD4+ T cells to CD8+, macrophage and B cell function.

Germline CDR1 reads SGHVS; CDR2 reads FQNEAQ. The CDR3 consists of 15 residues. V shed 2 bases, J shed 5 bases, and the junction held 3 bases outside the gene matches. This table comes from immunoSEQ multiplex PCR, and its TCRdb copy is limited to in-frame clones, with some not included. The table records 45,000 or so clones, approximately 92% of them present only once. A note on this clone: The antigen is not known.

Sequenced: peripheral blood. The chain employs TRBV7-8 and TRBJ1-4, with 9 positions matching TRBD1. The receptor was isolated from a human donor with melanoma. Written as DNA, the CDR3 is TGTGCCAGCAGCTTAATCGGGACAGGGAATGAAAAACTGTTTTTT. The encoded protein is CASSLIGTGNEKLFF.